This entry concerns a single T cell receptor (beta chain). As yet, its antigen is unknown. Tregs were sorted as CD4+CD25+CD127-/low cells. Via MiXCR, TCRdb re-called the 5' RACE reads, giving one row per CDR3 protein. The sample records fewer than 65,000 distinct CDR3 sequences, around 21% being singletons. The study, taken as a whole, reports: Tumor memory CD4+ T cell TCR gene usage was found to cluster with blood and lymph node memory CD4+ cells and with lymph node naive CD4+ cells. Tumor-infiltrating Treg TCR alpha and beta sequences overlapped most with tumor naive CD4+ T cells, then blood naive. The larger cohort examined one V-J beta rearrangement, not whole repertoires.

This CDR3 spans 13 amino acids. V was cut by 4 bases and J by 5 bases, with 8 bases left in between. CDR1 is KGHDR, CDR2 SFDVKD, per germline. Sequenced input: tumor-infiltrating Tregs sorted from the breast tumor. The J gene is TRBJ2-1, the V gene TRBV24-1; the D is unclear. The source is a female donor with breast cancer. The CDR3 sequence: CATSDAVDNEQFF. In DNA form, the CDR3 reads TGTGCCACCAGTGACGCTGTGGACAATGAGCAGTTCTTC.